Listed here are 22 T cell receptor beta chains from one sample, sequenced in a study of patients and donors after allogeneic stem cell transplantation. TCRdb fed the RT-PCR reads into MiXCR, producing one record per CDR3 protein. The table lists about 110,000 distinct CDR3 sequences, less than 45% of them singletons. Input material: blood, either unsorted or a sorted T cell fraction (not recorded which). Every receptor here comes from a human donor who was either an allogeneic HSCT recipient or a stem cell or donor lymphocyte infusion donor (not recorded which). It is not recorded whose cells these are; they may come from a transplant donor.

J is TRBJ2-7 and V is TRBV5-4; 8 bases are shared with TRBD1. V was clipped by 0 bases and J by 3 bases; unmatched bases: 5. From germline, CDR1 is SGHNT and CDR2 YYREEE (reference sequence). This CDR3 region has 15 residues. CDR3 sequence reads: CASSLVAGGIYEQYF. The CDR3 DNA reads as TGTGCCAGCAGCTTGGTGGCAGGGGGCATCTACGAGCAGTACTTC.

This clonotype was observed a few times. The V gene is TRBV5-1, the J gene TRBJ1-1; 8 bases align to TRBD1. The CDR3 runs 15 residues. V shed 3 bases, J shed 0 bases, and the junction held 4 bases outside the gene matches. Germline V CDR1 and CDR2: SGHRS, YFSETQ. As DNA, the CDR3 is TGCGCCAGCAGCTGGAACAGGGGGATGAACACTGAAGCTTTCTTT. Protein: CASSWNRGMNTEAFF.

V is TRBV6-2 or TRBV6-3 and J is TRBJ2-4, with D perhaps given as TRBD1 or TRBD2 (5 bases each). V dropped 3 bases and J dropped 0 bases, with 9 bases sitting between them. CDR3 size: 15 residues. CDR1 and CDR2 (germline): MNHEY, SVGEGT. CDR3 loop: CASSYQGVAKNIQYF. The DNA for the CDR3 is TGTGCCAGCAGTTATCAGGGAGTAGCCAAAAACATTCAGTACTTC.

J is TRBJ2-2 and V is TRBV10-3; D is possibly TRBD1 (5 bases). This CDR3 is built from 15 residues. V was cut by 3 bases and J by 0 bases, with 8 bases left in between. Germline CDR1 reads ENHRY; CDR2 reads SYGVKD. The DNA for the CDR3 is TGTGCCATCAGTGAAGACAGCACGAACACCGGGGAGCTGTTTTTT. It is translated as CAISEDSTNTGELFF.

The chain has TRBV6-2 or TRBV6-3 and TRBJ2-1; no firm D call. Germline V gene lookup returns CDR1 MNHEY and CDR2 SVGEGT. The CDR3 has 11 residues. V was pared by 8 bases and J by 5 bases, with 7 bases between. In nucleotides, the CDR3 is TGTGCCAGCGACAATAACAATGAGCAGTTCTTC. Translation gives CASDNNNEQFF.

This clonotype was detected only a few times. V and J are TRBV7-8 and TRBJ1-4; TRBD1 agrees at 8 bases. This CDR3 comprises 17 residues. V shed 4 bases and J 7 bases; nucleotides not matched to a gene: 14. In germline, CDR1 is SGHVS, CDR2 FQNEAQ. The CDR3 coding sequence is TGTGCCAGCAGCTACTCTCAGCCCGGGACAGGACTTGAAAAACTGTTTTTT. Translating it yields CASSYSQPGTGLEKLFF. Full variable domain (outside the CDR3, taken from reference TRBV7-8 and TRBJ1-4): GAGVSQSPRYKVAKRGQDVALRCDPISGHVSLFWYQQALGQGPEFLTYFQNEAQLDKSGLPSDRFFAERPEGSVSTLKIQRTQQEDSAVYLCASSYSQPGTGLEKLFFGSGTQLSVL.

The rearrangement joins TRBV7-6 to TRBJ2-7, with D possibly called TRBD1 or TRBD2 (5 bases each). The CDR3 runs 15 residues. CDR1 SGHVS and CDR2 FNYEAQ come from the germline V gene. Trimming stripped 5 bases from V and 0 bases from J, with 14 bases between. The CDR3 sequence is CASSPGSGSSYEQYF. The CDR3 DNA follows: TGTGCCAGCAGCCCCGGGTCAGGGAGCTCCTACGAGCAGTACTTC.

This clonotype was observed many times. This chain links TRBV5-1 with TRBJ1-1; D is undetermined. Trimming removed 0 bases from V and 1 base from J, with 7 bases in between. The germline gives CDR1 SGHRS, CDR2 YFSETQ. The CDR3 loop spans 14 amino acids. The CDR3 region is CASSLGQANTEAFF. CDR3 sequence (DNA): TGCGCCAGCAGCTTGGGGCAGGCGAACACTGAAGCTTTCTTT.

V is TRBV29-1 and J is TRBJ2-1, with D hard to call. This CDR3 comprises 12 residues. Germline lookup yields CDR1 SQVTM and CDR2 ANQGSEA. Trimming cost V 1 base and J 6 bases, with 7 bases left between them. This CDR3 reads CSVEGLGNEQFF. The CDR3 DNA reads as TGCAGCGTTGAAGGGCTAGGCAATGAGCAGTTCTTC.

The chain is built from TRBV20-1 and TRBJ2-1, with TRBD2 identical over 9 bases. Germline V gives CDR1 DFQATT, CDR2 SNEGSKA (reference sequence). Trimming removed 4 bases from V and 1 base from J; junction bases left unmatched: 2. The CDR3 runs to 14 residues. CDR3 DNA sequence: TGCAGTGCTACTAGCGGGACGTCCTACAATGAGCAGTTCTTC. As protein: CSATSGTSYNEQFF.

The J gene is TRBJ2-7, the V gene TRBV5-5; TRBD2 might be the D (6 bases). Trimming left V 4 bases short and J 3 bases short, with 14 bases between. The CDR3 length is 14 residues. CDR1 and CDR2 from the germline V gene are SGHKS and YYEKEE (reference sequence). CDR3 in amino acids: CASSPGVIHYEQYF. DNA for the CDR3: TGTGCCAGCAGCCCGGGAGTCATCCACTACGAGCAGTACTTC. Filled out from reference TRBV5-5 and TRBJ2-7, the complete variable domain reads DAGVTQSPTHLIKTRGQQVTLRCSPISGHKSVSWYQQVLGQGPQFIFQYYEKEERGRGNFPDRFSARQFPNYSSELNVNALLLGDSALYLCASSPGVIHYEQYFGPGTRLTVT.

This chain uses TRBV27 with TRBJ2-7, with a tentative D call TRBD2 (5 bases). CDR3 length equals 15 residues. The germline V gene encodes CDR1 MNHEY and CDR2 SMNVEV (reference sequence). V gave up 1 base and J gave up 0 bases, with 10 bases separating them. The CDR3 sequence: CASSLWGESSYEQYF. Here the CDR3 DNA reads TGTGCCAGCAGTTTATGGGGAGAGAGCTCCTACGAGCAGTACTTC.

This rearrangement joins TRBV6-2 or TRBV6-3 to TRBJ2-1; TRBD2 aligns across 9 bases. This CDR3 has 17 amino acids. CDR1 is MNHEY and CDR2 is SVGEGT in the germline V gene. The trim removed 0 bases at V and 3 bases at J, leaving 6 bases unmatched. CDR3 sequence (DNA): TGTGCCAGCAGTTACTCGGGGCTGCGGGAGGGCTACAATGAGCAGTTCTTC. As protein: CASSYSGLREGYNEQFF.

This clonotype has a single count. Because the CDR3 is missing its conserved closing phenylalanine or tryptophan, this is likely a read error. The chain has TRBV5-1 and TRBJ1-2, with D perhaps TRBD1 (6 bases). V was trimmed by 3 bases and J by 8 bases, leaving 11 bases between them. Germline V gene sequence: CDR1 SGHRS, CDR2 YFSETQ. This CDR3 is built from 12 residues. CDR3 sequence: CASSSRGDGYTL. CDR3 DNA: TGCGCCAGCAGCTCCAGGGGTGACGGCTACACCTTG.

The rearrangement uses TRBV29-1 and TRBJ2-7; a weak D match, TRBD1 (5 bases). Germline-derived CDR1 and CDR2 are SQVTM and ANQGSEA. The CDR3 length is 12 residues. V lost 5 bases to trimming and J lost 1 base, with 9 bases between them. CDR3 sequence: CSVRRGSYEQYF. CDR3 in DNA: TGCAGCGTTCGAAGGGGATCCTACGAGCAGTACTTC.

This clonotype was detected a few times. V is TRBV18 and J is TRBJ1-1, with 9 bases identical to TRBD1. Germline CDR1 is KGHSH and CDR2 is LQKENI. The CDR3 covers 16 residues. V was pared by 3 bases and J by 4 bases, with 9 bases of the junction left unmatched. CDR3 bases: TGTGCCAGCTCACCTGGGTCGTACAGGGGGCTCACTGAAGCTTTCTTT. Translating gives CASSPGSYRGLTEAFF.

V and J are TRBV28 and TRBJ2-1; a weak D match, TRBD2 (6 bases). V was cut by 4 bases and J by 7 bases, with 14 bases left in between. The CDR3 contains 14 residues. Germline CDR1 reads MDHEN; CDR2 reads SYDVKM. The CDR3 DNA reads TGTGCCAGCAGTTCGCCGACTAGGAAGAATGAGCAGTTCTTC. Amino acid sequence: CASSSPTRKNEQFF.

The V call is TRBV7-9, the J call TRBJ1-2; 7 bases match TRBD1. The ends lost 4 bases at V and 8 bases at J; junction bases unmatched: 10. The CDR3 runs 14 residues. Per the germline V gene, CDR1 is SEHNR and CDR2 is FQNEAQ (reference sequence). The CDR3 here is CASSSWTGQEGYTF. Written as DNA, the CDR3 is TGTGCCAGCAGCTCCTGGACAGGCCAGGAGGGCTACACCTTC. The full variable domain, with the rest looked up from reference TRBV7-9 and TRBJ1-2, is DTGVSQNPRHKITKRGQNVTFRCDPISEHNRLYWYRQTLGQGPEFLTYFQNEAQLEKSRLLSDRFSAERPKGSFSTLEIQRTEQGDSAMYLCASSSWTGQEGYTFGSGTRLTVV.

The chain is built from TRBV5-1 and TRBJ1-6; 7 bases line up with TRBD1. V shed 0 bases, J shed 9 bases, and the junction held 6 bases outside the gene matches. This CDR3 spans 15 amino acids. The germline V gene has CDR1 SGHRS and CDR2 YFSETQ. CDR3 amino acids: CASSLEGGKGSPLHF. CDR3 DNA sequence: TGCGCCAGCAGCTTGGAAGGGGGCAAGGGTTCACCCCTCCACTTT.

This clonotype is medium-sized (0.01 to 0.1%) within its sample. At one of its ends the junction is not consistent with the germline gene, which may arise from a read error. The gene calls are TRBV15 and TRBJ2-2, with unresolved D. Germline V CDR1 and CDR2: LNHNV, YYDKDF (reference sequence). This CDR3 contains 15 residues. The CDR3 reads CATSRDSAPTRELFF. Here the CDR3 DNA reads TGTGCCACCAGCAGAGATTCGGCTCCCACCCGGGAGCTGTTTTTT.

This clonotype was counted between two and nine times. The chain employs TRBV6-5 and TRBJ2-3; 14 bases align to TRBD2. V lost 1 base, J lost 1 base, and 7 bases stayed unmatched. The V gene's germline CDR1 is MNHEY and CDR2 SVGAGI. This CDR3 spans 19 amino acids. The CDR3 sequence: CASSYYRGTSGSRTDTQYF. The CDR3 DNA is TGTGCCAGCAGTTACTACAGGGGGACTAGCGGGAGCCGCACAGATACGCAGTATTTT.

This clonotype was counted ten times or more. The chain employs TRBV27 and TRBJ1-6, with D possibly TRBD1 on 6 matching bases. CDR1 and CDR2 from the germline V gene are MNHEY and SMNVEV (reference sequence). This CDR3 is built from 17 residues. Trimming removed 3 bases from V and 0 bases from J, with 12 bases in between. The CDR3 nucleotides read TGTGCCAGCAGTTTTCTGGGGGCCGGCTCCTATAATTCACCCCTCCACTTT. Translating gives CASSFLGAGSYNSPLHF.